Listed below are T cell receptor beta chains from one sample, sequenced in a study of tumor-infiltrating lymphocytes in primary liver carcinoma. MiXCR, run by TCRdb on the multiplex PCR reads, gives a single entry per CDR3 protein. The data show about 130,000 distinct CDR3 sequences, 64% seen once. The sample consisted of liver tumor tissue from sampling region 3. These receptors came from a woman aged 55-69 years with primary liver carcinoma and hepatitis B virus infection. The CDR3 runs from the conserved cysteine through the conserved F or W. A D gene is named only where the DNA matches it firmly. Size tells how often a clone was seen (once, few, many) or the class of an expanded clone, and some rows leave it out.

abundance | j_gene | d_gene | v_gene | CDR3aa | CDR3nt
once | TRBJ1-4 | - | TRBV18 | CVSSPHEGEKLFF | TGTGTCAGCTCACCACATGAGGGGGAAAAACTGTTTTTT
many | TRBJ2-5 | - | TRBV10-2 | CASSEAGAGRETQYF | TGCGCCAGCAGTGAGGCAGGCGCAGGGCGTGAGACCCAGTACTTC
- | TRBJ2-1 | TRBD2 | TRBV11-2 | CTSSLESGSMSKQFF | TGTACCAGCAGCTTAGAGAGCGGGAGTATGAGTAAGCAGTTCTTC
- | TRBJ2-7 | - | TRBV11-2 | CASGSTVGIYDQYF | TGTGCCAGCGGCTCTACAGTTGGGATCTACGATCAGTACTTC
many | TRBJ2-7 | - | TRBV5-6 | CASSLLGGMVGYEQYF | TGTGCCAGCAGCTTGCTGGGCGGGATGGTCGGCTACGAGCAGTACTTC
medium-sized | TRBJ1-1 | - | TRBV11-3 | CASGRPDLPEAFF | TGTGCCAGCGGCCGACCTGACCTGCCTGAAGCTTTCTTT
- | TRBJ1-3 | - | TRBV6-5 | CASRSHNSGNTIYF | TGTGCCAGCAGGTCACATAACTCTGGAAACACCATATATTTT
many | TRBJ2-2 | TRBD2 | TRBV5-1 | CASSPGTSGSITGELFF | TGCGCCAGCAGCCCCGGGACTAGCGGGAGTATCACCGGGGAGCTGTTTTTT
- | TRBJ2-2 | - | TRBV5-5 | CANSLLGGSNTGELFF | TGTGCCAACAGCTTGTTGGGGGGCTCCAACACCGGGGAGCTGTTTTTT
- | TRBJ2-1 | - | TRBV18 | CASSPGRSDNEQFF | TGTGCCAGCTCACCAGGGCGGAGCGACAATGAGCAGTTCTTC
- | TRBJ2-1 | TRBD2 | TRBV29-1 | CSVKISGGPRHEQFF | TGCAGCGTCAAAATCTCGGGAGGGCCCAGGCATGAGCAGTTCTTC
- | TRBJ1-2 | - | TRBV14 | CASSDLNRADYTF | TGTGCCAGCAGCGACTTAAACAGGGCGGACTACACCTTC
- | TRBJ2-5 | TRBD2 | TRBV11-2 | CACSLAGVLETQYF | TGTGCCTGCAGCTTAGCGGGAGTGTTGGAGACCCAGTACTTC
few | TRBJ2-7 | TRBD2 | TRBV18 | CASSPGLAGGTYEQYF | TGTGCCAGCTCACCGGGACTAGCGGGAGGTACCTACGAGCAGTACTTC
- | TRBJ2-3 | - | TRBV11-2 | CASSSEGGIYHYF | TGTGCCAGCAGCTCTGAGGGTGGGATTTACCATTATTTT
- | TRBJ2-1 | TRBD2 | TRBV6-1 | CASALSRVAGEQFF | TGTGCCAGTGCCCTGTCGAGGGTAGCGGGTGAGCAGTTCTTC
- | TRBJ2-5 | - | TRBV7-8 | CASSLGSGQETQYF | TGTGCCAGCAGCTTGGGTAGCGGCCAAGAGACCCAGTACTTC
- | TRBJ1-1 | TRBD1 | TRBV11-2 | CVSSLAQGATGTFF | TGTGTCAGCAGCTTAGCGCAGGGGGCCACTGGAACTTTCTTT
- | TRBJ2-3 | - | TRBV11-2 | CAKSVGLPTDTQYF | TGTGCCAAGAGCGTGGGGCTTCCCACAGATACGCAGTATTTT
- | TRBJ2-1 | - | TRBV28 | CASSSPPSGHNEQFF | TGTGCCAGCAGTTCGCCTCCCTCAGGGCACAATGAGCAGTTCTTC
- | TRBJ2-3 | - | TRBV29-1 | CSAPRAADAQYF | TGTAGCGCCCCCAGAGCAGCGGATGCGCAGTATTTT
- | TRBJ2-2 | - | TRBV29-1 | CSVRRHSGGELFF | TGCAGCGTCAGAAGGCACTCGGGTGGGGAGCTGTTTTTT
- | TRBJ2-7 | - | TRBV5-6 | CVSSLVDTNTYEQYF | TGTGTCAGCAGCTTGGTGGACACGAATACTTACGAGCAGTACTTC
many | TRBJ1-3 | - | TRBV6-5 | CASSYGRRSGNTIYF | TGTGCCAGCAGTTACGGCAGACGCTCTGGAAACACCATATATTTT
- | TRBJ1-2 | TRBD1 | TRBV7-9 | CASSPTGRGGYTF | TGTGCCAGCAGCCCGACAGGGAGAGGTGGCTACACCTTC
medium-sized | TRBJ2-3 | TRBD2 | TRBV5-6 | CASSLLAPTDTQYF | TGTGCCAGCAGCTTACTAGCGCCCACAGATACGCAGTATTTT
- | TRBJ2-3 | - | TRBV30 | CAWSPGQGDDTQYF | TGTGCCTGGAGTCCGGGACAAGGGGACGATACGCAGTATTTT
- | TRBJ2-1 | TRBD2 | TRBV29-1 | CGVVGTSGHNEQFF | TGCGGCGTTGTAGGGACTAGCGGGCACAATGAGCAATTCTTC
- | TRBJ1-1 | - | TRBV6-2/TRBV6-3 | CARTATANTETFF | TGTGCCAGGACTGCGACAGCGAACACTGAAACTTTCTTT
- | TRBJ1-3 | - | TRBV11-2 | CASGQRVQASRNTIYF | TGTGCCAGCGGCCAGAGGGTTCAAGCCTCTAGAAACACCATATATTTT
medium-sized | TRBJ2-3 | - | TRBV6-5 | CASAGSSSTDTQYF | TGTGCCAGCGCTGGGAGTTCAAGCACAGATACGCAGTATTTT
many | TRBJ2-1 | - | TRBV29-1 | CSVGLTNSEQFF | TGCAGCGTTGGACTTACGAACAGTGAGCAGTTCTTC
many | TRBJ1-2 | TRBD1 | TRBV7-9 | CASSPTGGKNYGYTF | TGTGCCAGCAGCCCCACAGGGGGCAAGAACTATGGCTACACCTTC
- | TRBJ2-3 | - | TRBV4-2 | CASSGVGGVDTQYF | TGTGCCAGCAGTGGGGTCGGGGGCGTTGATACGCAGTATTTT
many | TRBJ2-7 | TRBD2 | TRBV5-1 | CASSLGTRRDEQYF | TGCGCCAGCAGCTTGGGGACTAGAAGAGACGAGCAGTACTTC
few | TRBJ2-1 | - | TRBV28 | CASSSTKGSDEQFF | TGTGCCAGCAGCTCGACCAAAGGGAGTGATGAGCAGTTCTTC
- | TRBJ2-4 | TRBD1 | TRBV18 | CASLPQGAKNIQYF | TGTGCCAGCTTACCACAGGGGGCCAAAAACATTCAGTACTTC
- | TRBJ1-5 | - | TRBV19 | CASSIRPSTGQPQHF | TGTGCCAGTAGTATACGGCCGAGCACAGGTCAGCCCCAGCATTTT
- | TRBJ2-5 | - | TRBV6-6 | CASNSGLRHETQYF | TGTGCCAGCAACTCGGGACTGAGACATGAGACCCAGTACTTC
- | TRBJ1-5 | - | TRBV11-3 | CASSLIWNRNNQPQHF | TGCGCCAGCAGCTTAATATGGAACAGGAACAATCAGCCCCAGCATTTT
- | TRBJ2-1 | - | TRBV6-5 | CVSSARSRSAYNEQFF | TGTGTCAGCTCTGCACGTTCCAGGTCCGCCTACAATGAGCAGTTCTTC
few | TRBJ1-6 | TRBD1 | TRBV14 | CASSQTGVRNSPLHF | TGTGCCAGCAGCCAGACAGGGGTGCGGAATTCACCCCTCCACTTT
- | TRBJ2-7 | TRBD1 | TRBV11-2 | CASRLGGHEQYF | TGTGCCAGCAGGTTAGGGGGCCATGAGCAGTACTTC
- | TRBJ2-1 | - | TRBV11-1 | CASSLPGNYEQFF | TGTGCAAGCAGCCTACCGGGAAACTACGAGCAGTTCTTC